The clone carrying this T cell receptor (beta chain) was observed a handful of times. This entry belongs to a study of CD8+CD57+ T cells in acquired aplastic anemia. Whole-study context: Quantities of DNA derived from sorted CD4+ and CD8+ cells averaged around 3 ug.

Genomic DNA, the template, was used for profiling of the TCR beta VDJ and CDR3. TCRdb analysed the reads with MiXCR anew, one entry per CDR3 protein. The data show roughly 170,000 distinct CDR3 sequences, with 48% seen just once and 10% to 15% held by the top ten. Patients chosen for sequencing had shown CD8+CD57+ cell expansion by flow cytometry. No patient had been given any therapy when blood was sampled. Sequencing input: sorted CD4+, CD8+, or CD8+CD57+ T cells (not recorded which) from PBMCs. This clonotype was obtained from a human donor with aplastic anemia.

CDR3 sequence reads: CASSRLVQPQHF. The DNA of the CDR3 is TGTGCCTCCAGCCGGCTAGTGCAGCCCCAGCATTTT. The V and J genes are TRBV2 and TRBJ1-5; D unresolved. Trimming removed 11 bases at V and 7 bases at J, with 15 bases between. This CDR3 is 12 amino acids long. CDR1 SNHLY and CDR2 FYNNEI come from the germline V gene.